What follows are 31 T cell receptor beta chains derived from one specimen sequenced in a study of blood T cells in healthy people across ages. Then a second PCR, running roughly 7 to 12 cycles, was carried out with a sample-barcoded 5' primer and a J-beta primer mix. TCRdb re-called the 5' RACE reads through MiXCR, storing one row per CDR3 protein. The sample includes some 370,000 distinct CDR3 sequences, over 45% of them seen just once. Sequenced sample: blood. Receptors were obtained from a man in his fifties or sixties in good health.

This CDR3 reads CANSNVDRRYGYTF. CDR3 bases: TGTGCCAACAGCAATGTTGACAGACGCTATGGCTACACCTTC. The rearrangement links TRBV21-1 to TRBJ1-2; the D segment call TRBD1 is taken from the table without a DNA check. TRBV21-1 is deemed a pseudogene. The CDR3 contains 14 residues.

On this clonotype itself: A clone one base away is much larger, so this may be a read error. V gene TRBV18 combines with J gene TRBJ2-5; 11 bases align to TRBD1. V was clipped by 4 bases and J by 11 bases; unmatched bases: 12. CDR1 is KGHSH and CDR2 is LQKENI in the germline V gene. The length of the CDR3 is 15 residues. The CDR3 loop reads CASSLRTGGDNKQYF. CDR3 nucleotide sequence: TGTGCCAGCTCACTAAGGACAGGGGGCGACAATAAGCAGTACTTC.

This chain links TRBV7-2 with TRBJ2-1; D gene unclear. The CDR3 has 11 residues. The ends were cut back, 5 bases at V and 10 bases at J, with 9 bases in the middle. CDR1 and CDR2 (germline): SGHTA, FQGNSA. The CDR3 protein is CASSVNYEQFF. The CDR3 DNA reads TGTGCCAGCAGCGTTAACTACGAGCAGTTCTTC.

With regard to this clonotype: A much larger clone is a single base away; this may be a read error. The chain combines TRBV29-1 with TRBJ2-5; D unresolved. Germline CDR1 and CDR2: SQVTM and ANQGSEA. The V end lost 7 bases, the J end lost 7 bases, and 19 bases lay between the germline ends. CDR3 length: 13 residues. CDR3 region: CSELEGNRRTQYF. CDR3 coding DNA: TGCAGCGAGCTAGAAGGGAATAGGAGGACCCAGTACTTC. Combining the CDR3 with reference TRBV29-1 and TRBJ2-5 gives the whole variable domain SAVISQKPSRDICQRGTSLTIQCQVDSQVTMMFWYRQQPGQSLTLIATANQGSEATYESGFVIDKFPISRPNLTFSTLTVSNMSPEDSSIYLCSELEGNRRTQYFGPGTRLLVL.

The chain recombines TRBV11-2 with TRBJ2-1; 8 nucleotides agree with TRBD2. The germline V gene has CDR1 SGHAT and CDR2 FQNNGV. The CDR3 contains 14 residues. V was pared by 5 bases and J by 12 bases, with 12 bases of the junction left unmatched. CDR3 residues: CASSAGGLLGTQFF. CDR3 nucleotide sequence: TGTGCCAGCAGCGCGGGGGGACTACTAGGCACGCAGTTCTTC. The whole variable domain, remainder taken from reference TRBV11-2 and TRBJ2-1, is EAGVAQSPRYKIIEKRQSVAFWCNPISGHATLYWYQQILGQGPKLLIQFQNNGVVDDSQLPKDRFSAERLKGVDSTLKIQPAKLEDSAVYLCASSAGGLLGTQFFGPGTRLTVL.

About this clonotype itself: One junction end does not reproduce the germline sequence, and a read error may be involved. The V and J genes are TRBV18 and TRBJ2-7, with 8 bases that match TRBD1. Germline CDR1 and CDR2: KGHSH and LQKENI. This CDR3 comprises 15 residues. CDR3 amino acids: CASLPGTGRINGQYF. The DNA for the CDR3 is TGTGCCAGCTTACCAGGGACAGGCAGGATTAATGGGCAGTACTTC.

This clonotype has at least ten counts. V usage is TRBV18 and J usage is TRBJ2-7, with unresolved D. Deletions cut 3 bases from V and 0 bases from J, with 12 bases between. Germline values: CDR1 KGHSH, CDR2 LQKENI. The CDR3 runs to 15 residues. The CDR3 DNA is TGTGCCAGCTCACCCTGGGGTTTGGCCTCCTACGAGCAGTACTTC. Protein: CASSPWGLASYEQYF.

This clonotype was seen a handful of times. The gene calls are TRBV12-3 or TRBV12-4 and TRBJ2-7; D is possibly TRBD1 or TRBD2 (6 bases each). The V gene lost 6 bases and the J gene lost 4 bases, with 16 bases spanning the gap. The CDR3 extends over 14 amino acids. Here the CDR3 reads CASRPRGLLYEQYF. In nucleotides, the CDR3 is TGTGCCAGCAGGCCCCGGGGGCTGCTGTACGAGCAGTACTTC.

V and J are TRBV7-9 and TRBJ2-7, with 12 bases that match TRBD1. V shed 5 bases, J shed 5 bases, and the junction held 7 bases outside the gene matches. The CDR3 is 15 residues long. Germline CDR1 is SEHNR and CDR2 is FQNEAQ (reference sequence). CDR3 nucleotide sequence: TGTGCCAGCAGCAAGGGACAGGGGGCATTCCACGAGCAGTACTTC. This translates into CASSKGQGAFHEQYF.

The chain combines TRBV11-2 with TRBJ2-1; the D is unclear. The CDR3 is made up of 15 amino acids. Germline CDR1 SGHAT, CDR2 FQNNGV. The V and J ends lost 0 bases and 10 bases respectively, with 16 bases between them. CDR3 coding DNA: TGTGCCAGCAGCTTAGATCAGACCCTCGGGTACGAGCAGTTCTTC. Encoded protein: CASSLDQTLGYEQFF. Full variable domain (rest looked up from reference TRBV11-2 and TRBJ2-1): EAGVAQSPRYKIIEKRQSVAFWCNPISGHATLYWYQQILGQGPKLLIQFQNNGVVDDSQLPKDRFSAERLKGVDSTLKIQPAKLEDSAVYLCASSLDQTLGYEQFFGPGTRLTVL.

A few counts support this clonotype. The chain uses TRBV5-1 and TRBJ2-7; TRBD1 is a possible D gene (5 bases). Trimming took 5 bases from V and 1 from J, leaving 10 bases between them. Germline V gives CDR1 SGHRS, CDR2 YFSETQ. This CDR3 is built from 13 residues. The CDR3 region is CASRPRESYEQYF. The CDR3 coding sequence is TGCGCCAGCAGGCCCAGGGAATCCTACGAGCAGTACTTC.

V is TRBV5-6 and J is TRBJ2-5; D is uncertain. The CDR3 length is 14 residues. V was pared by 2 bases and J by 1 base, with 9 bases between. CDR1 SGHDT and CDR2 YYEEEE come from the germline V gene. The CDR3 DNA reads as TGTGCCAGCAGCTTTTGGGTACCCCAAGAGACCCAGTACTTC. It codes for CASSFWVPQETQYF.

The CDR3 DNA reads as TGTGCCAGCAGCCCAAGGGCCCCGGAATTAAATGAGCAGTTCTTC. Its protein is CASSPRAPELNEQFF. The chain links TRBV7-9 to TRBJ2-1; D remains ambiguous. Germline CDR1 and CDR2: SEHNR and FQNEAQ (reference sequence). V was pared by 5 bases and J by 7 bases, with 18 bases between. This CDR3 comprises 15 residues.

Concerning this clonotype: Given a much more abundant clone one base away, this may be a read error. This rearrangement joins TRBV7-2 to TRBJ2-7; D gene uncertain. The germline V gene has CDR1 SGHTA and CDR2 FQGNSA. The CDR3 spans 11 residues. V gave up 5 bases and J gave up 3 bases, with 5 bases separating them. This CDR3 is CTSSPHYEQYF. The DNA of the CDR3 is TGTACCAGCAGCCCCCACTACGAGCAGTACTTC.

The gene calls are TRBV10-3 and TRBJ1-3; D gene ambiguous. The V gene's germline CDR1 is ENHRY and CDR2 SYGVKD. The CDR3 sequence is 14 residues long. The V end was cut by 6 bases, the J end by 0 bases, with 9 bases between. For the CDR3, the DNA is TGTGCCATCAGACCTCAGGTCTCTGGAAACACCATATATTTT. Translated: CAIRPQVSGNTIYF.

The chain uses TRBV7-9 and TRBJ2-1; possibly TRBD2 for D (6 bases). The V gene's germline CDR1 is SEHNR and CDR2 FQNEAQ (reference sequence). Deletions cut 3 bases from V and 2 bases from J, with 11 bases between. The CDR3 consists of 15 residues. The CDR3 sequence: CASSLPEGPYNEQFF. The CDR3 region has the DNA TGTGCCAGCAGCTTGCCGGAGGGGCCCTACAATGAGCAGTTCTTC.

In this sample, this clonotype turned up a few times. The chain couples TRBV11-2 to TRBJ2-1, with 9 bases aligning to TRBD1. Germline assignment: CDR1 SGHAT and CDR2 FQNNGV. The CDR3 loop spans 16 amino acids. With V trimmed by 8 bases and J by 1 base, 9 bases remained unmatched. Here the CDR3 reads CASQRPGTGSYNEQFF. The CDR3 DNA reads as TGTGCCAGCCAACGACCCGGGACAGGGTCCTACAATGAGCAGTTCTTC. Complete variable domain (other parts from reference TRBV11-2 and TRBJ2-1): EAGVAQSPRYKIIEKRQSVAFWCNPISGHATLYWYQQILGQGPKLLIQFQNNGVVDDSQLPKDRFSAERLKGVDSTLKIQPAKLEDSAVYLCASQRPGTGSYNEQFFGPGTRLTVL.

The J gene is TRBJ1-5, the V gene TRBV4-2; D may be TRBD1 (5 bases). Per germline, CDR1 LGHNA and CDR2 YNFKEQ. V was shortened by 0 bases and J by 6 bases, with 12 bases between the two germline ends. CDR3 size: 15 residues. The CDR3 DNA sequence: TGTGCCAGCAGCCAAGATTCCGGGGGAGGTCAGCCCCAGCATTTT. Amino acid sequence: CASSQDSGGGQPQHF.

Only one count was recorded for this clonotype. This sequence may be a read error, since a much larger clone differs from it by one base. The chain recombines TRBV28 with TRBJ2-5, with TRBD2 as a possible D gene (6 bases). This CDR3 is built from 16 residues. V was pared by 0 bases and J by 1 base, with 12 bases between. The V gene's germline CDR1 is MDHEN and CDR2 SYDVKM. CDR3 DNA: TGTGCCAGCAGTTTATGGGGGGACTCGCCCCAAGAGACCCAGTACTTC. It codes for CASSLWGDSPQETQYF.

In this sample, this clonotype turned up a few times. The CDR3 nucleotides are TGCAGTGCTAGAGGTGAAAACACCGGGGAGCTGTTTTTT. As protein: CSARGENTGELFF. V usage is TRBV20-1 and J usage is TRBJ2-2; unclear D gene. The germline V and J ends were trimmed by 1 base and 2 bases, with 5 bases remaining between them. There are 13 residues in the CDR3. The germline CDR1 and CDR2 sequences are DFQATT and SNEGSKA (reference sequence).

This clonotype was observed a handful of times. The chain links TRBV29-1 to TRBJ1-2; D call uncertain. V lost 7 bases and J lost 5, with 17 bases in between. Germline V gene lookup returns CDR1 SQVTM and CDR2 ANQGSEA. This CDR3 has 13 amino acids. The CDR3 DNA reads as TGCAGCGCAAGAGACACCGATCGGTATGGCTACACCTTC. Protein: CSARDTDRYGYTF.

This chain joins TRBV5-5 and TRBJ2-2; 10 bases map to TRBD2. Germline-derived CDR1 and CDR2 are SGHKS and YYEKEE (reference sequence). This CDR3 is built from 17 residues. V lost 1 base to trimming and J lost 6 bases; unmatched junction nucleotides: 9. Here the CDR3 reads CASSLMTGTSVAGELFF. Written as DNA, the CDR3 is TGTGCCAGCAGCTTGATGACCGGGACTAGCGTCGCCGGGGAGCTGTTTTTT. The complete variable domain, with remaining parts taken from reference TRBV5-5 and TRBJ2-2, reads DAGVTQSPTHLIKTRGQQVTLRCSPISGHKSVSWYQQVLGQGPQFIFQYYEKEERGRGNFPDRFSARQFPNYSSELNVNALLLGDSALYLCASSLMTGTSVAGELFFGEGSRLTVL.

This clonotype is classed as medium-sized. The rearrangement joins TRBV11-2 to TRBJ2-7; tentatively, D is TRBD1 (5 bases). V was pared by 0 bases and J by 2 bases, with 11 bases between. CDR1 SGHAT and CDR2 FQNNGV come from the germline V gene. The CDR3 runs to 15 residues. The CDR3 loop reads CASSLDLQGPYEQYF. DNA for the CDR3: TGTGCCAGCAGCTTAGATCTGCAGGGTCCCTACGAGCAGTACTTC. The variable domain in full, with the rest retrieved from reference TRBV11-2 and TRBJ2-7, is EAGVAQSPRYKIIEKRQSVAFWCNPISGHATLYWYQQILGQGPKLLIQFQNNGVVDDSQLPKDRFSAERLKGVDSTLKIQPAKLEDSAVYLCASSLDLQGPYEQYFGPGTRLTVT.

On this clonotype itself: A much larger clone lies one base from this, so it may be a read error. V and J are TRBV29-1 and TRBJ2-5; possible D gene TRBD1, 5 bases. With 7 bases removed from V and 11 bases from J, the gap between germline ends came to 14 bases. Germline CDR1 SQVTM, CDR2 ANQGSEA. The CDR3 consists of 10 residues. The CDR3 DNA reads as TGCAGCGCCAGGGTAGGTGAGCAGTACTTC. Amino acids: CSARVGEQYF.

V is TRBV7-9 and J is TRBJ2-1; D call uncertain. This CDR3 is 11 amino acids long. CDR1 and CDR2 (germline): SEHNR, FQNEAQ (reference sequence). Trimming removed 5 bases at V and 9 bases at J, with 8 bases between. The CDR3 region is CASSTTGEQFF. Here the CDR3 DNA reads TGTGCCAGCAGCACTACGGGTGAGCAGTTCTTC.

CDR3 nucleotides: TGTGCCAGCAGTGAAAGCGATAGCTTCTCTGGGGCCAACGTCCTGACTTTC. Translation: CASSESDSFSGANVLTF. The chain joins TRBV6-1 to TRBJ2-6, with D unresolved. The ends were cut back, 2 bases at V and 0 bases at J, with 11 bases in the middle. This CDR3 has 17 amino acids. CDR1 is MNHNS and CDR2 is SASEGT in the germline V gene.

The CDR3 region is CASSKLYRDRVNTGELFF. CDR3 coding DNA: TGTGCCAGCAGCAAACTTTACCGCGACAGGGTGAACACCGGGGAGCTGTTTTTT. The gene calls are TRBV5-5 and TRBJ2-2; the match to TRBD1 covers 7 bases. There are 18 residues in the CDR3. V gave up 4 bases and J gave up 1 base; unmatched junction bases: 13. Looked up from germline, CDR1 is SGHKS and CDR2 is YYEKEE (reference sequence). Filled out from reference TRBV5-5 and TRBJ2-2, the complete variable domain reads DAGVTQSPTHLIKTRGQQVTLRCSPISGHKSVSWYQQVLGQGPQFIFQYYEKEERGRGNFPDRFSARQFPNYSSELNVNALLLGDSALYLCASSKLYRDRVNTGELFFGEGSRLTVL.

The CDR3, as DNA: TGTGCCAGCAGCCCCGGGAGGACATCGGATGGGCCCCAGTACTTC. Protein: CASSPGRTSDGPQYF. The chain combines TRBV2 with TRBJ2-4; the match to TRBD2 covers 7 bases. V lost 6 bases to trimming and J lost 13 bases; unmatched junction nucleotides: 18. Germline V gene lookup returns CDR1 SNHLY and CDR2 FYNNEI. CDR3 length: 15 amino acids.

This chain connects TRBV7-2 to TRBJ1-2; D remains ambiguous. The CDR3 sequence is 13 residues long. Looked up from germline, CDR1 is SGHTA and CDR2 is FQGNSA. The V gene lost 2 bases and the J gene lost 4 bases, with 8 bases spanning the gap. CDR3 sequence reads: CASSLKARYGYTF. The CDR3 nucleotides are TGTGCCAGCAGCTTAAAGGCGCGCTATGGCTACACCTTC.

This sequence joins TRBV14 and TRBJ1-2, with TRBD1 matching over 9 bases. Germline CDR1 reads SGHDN; CDR2 reads FVKESK. The V segment lost 2 bases and the J segment 4 bases; nucleotides outside the gene matches: 5. CDR3 length: 15 residues. This chain's CDR3 is CASSQSGTGPYGYTF. The CDR3 DNA follows: TGTGCCAGCAGCCAATCGGGGACAGGGCCCTATGGCTACACCTTC.

V and J are TRBV20-1 and TRBJ2-1, with TRBD1 identical over 9 bases. CDR3 length: 14 amino acids. CDR1 is DFQATT, CDR2 SNEGSKA, per germline (reference sequence). The J segment lost 7 bases and the V segment lost 3 bases, leaving 7 bases of the junction unmatched. The CDR3 loop reads CSASAGQGRNEQFF. The CDR3 region has the DNA TGCAGTGCTAGTGCGGGACAGGGAAGGAATGAGCAGTTCTTC.